These 30 T cell receptor beta chains came from one sample sequenced in a study of CD8 T cells in ankylosing spondylitis. A single record per CDR3 protein comes from TCRdb applying MiXCR to the 5' RACE reads. The profile shows about 66,000 distinct CDR3 sequences, over 5% of them singletons. The sample was synovial fluid, either unsorted or a sorted T cell fraction (not recorded which). The origin of the receptors is a male donor with ankylosing spondylitis.

This clonotype was recorded many times. The J gene is TRBJ1-3, the V gene TRBV7-2, with D possibly matching TRBD1 (5 bases). The V gene lost 5 bases and the J gene lost 0 bases, with 14 bases spanning the gap. CDR1 is SGHTA, CDR2 FQGNSA, per germline. The CDR3 runs to 16 residues. CDR3 sequence reads: CASSPSVRGSGNTIYF. The CDR3 coding sequence is TGTGCCAGCAGCCCATCAGTAAGGGGCTCTGGAAACACCATATATTTT.

This chain uses TRBV19 with TRBJ2-3; unclear D gene. The CDR3 is made up of 15 amino acids. The V end lost 0 bases, the J end lost 0 bases, and 7 bases lay between the germline ends. Germline V gene sequence: CDR1 LNHDA, CDR2 SQIVND (reference sequence). The CDR3 bases are TGTGCCAGTAGTATAGATCATGACAGCACAGATACGCAGTATTTT. Protein product: CASSIDHDSTDTQYF.

This chain connects TRBV7-9 to TRBJ2-2; D gene ambiguous. The ends were cut back, 5 bases at V and 4 bases at J, with 11 bases in the middle. This CDR3 comprises 14 residues. CDR1 and CDR2 (germline): SEHNR, FQNEAQ (reference sequence). The DNA of the CDR3 is TGTGCCAGCAGCCCTAGAACGGGCACCGGGGAGCTGTTTTTT. It codes for CASSPRTGTGELFF.

The chain recombines TRBV4-1 with TRBJ1-2, with 7 bases aligning to TRBD1. The junction had 8 bases not matched to a gene; V was cut back by 0 bases and J by 4 bases. This CDR3 comprises 16 residues. CDR1 is MGHRA and CDR2 is YSYEKL in the germline V gene. CDR3 region: CASSQDGRQGVYGYTF. CDR3 bases: TGCGCCAGCAGCCAAGATGGGAGACAGGGAGTCTATGGCTACACCTTC.

This clonotype has a handful of counts. This rearrangement joins TRBV11-2 to TRBJ1-2, with D unclear. Germline loops: CDR1 SGHAT, CDR2 FQNNGV. Trimming stripped 4 bases from V and 1 base from J, with 10 bases between. The CDR3 runs to 14 residues. The CDR3 DNA follows: TGTGCCAGCAGCTCCGCCGGCGGTAACTATGGCTACACCTTC. This codes for CASSSAGGNYGYTF.

The chain employs TRBV10-3 and TRBJ1-6, with unresolved D. Germline CDR1 is ENHRY and CDR2 is SYGVKD. CDR3 length: 12 residues. The V end lost 4 bases, the J end lost 7 bases, and 5 bases lay between the germline ends. In nucleotides, the CDR3 is TGTGCCATCAGTGGGATAAATTCACCCCTCCACTTT. Translation gives CAISGINSPLHF.

This clonotype was detected ten times or more. The chain carries TRBV10-3 and TRBJ1-5; weak D call: TRBD1 (6 bases). V gave up 6 bases and J gave up 3 bases, with 9 bases separating them. CDR3 size: 13 residues. Per germline, CDR1 ENHRY and CDR2 SYGVKD. CDR3 amino acids: CAISGGDNQPQHF. CDR3 in DNA: TGTGCCATCAGCGGGGGCGACAATCAGCCCCAGCATTTT.

The chain combines TRBV23-1 with TRBJ2-7; 9 positions agree with TRBD1. TRBV23-1 is given ORF status, its function remaining uncertain. CDR3 length equals 16 residues. The ends lost 4 bases at V and 6 bases at J; junction bases unmatched: 13. DNA for the CDR3: TGCGCCAGCAGTCCCTCCTCCGGGACAGGGCTTTGCGAGCAGTACTTC. It specifies CASSPSSGTGLCEQYF.

This chain uses TRBV11-1 with TRBJ2-4; 12 positions agree with TRBD2. CDR1 is SGHAT, CDR2 FQDESV, per germline (reference sequence). With 3 bases clipped from V and 0 bases from J, the junction kept 12 bases outside the gene matches. The CDR3 contains 20 residues. The CDR3 coding sequence is TGTGCCAGCAGCTTGGGGGGTCGACTAGCGGGAGCTCGAGCCAAAAACATTCAGTACTTC. The encoded protein is CASSLGGRLAGARAKNIQYF.

This clonotype was recorded at least ten times. The rearrangement joins TRBV12-3 or TRBV12-4 to TRBJ1-5; TRBD1 matches at 7 bases. V lost 7 bases, J lost 3 bases, and 6 bases stayed unmatched. The length of the CDR3 is 14 residues. CDR3 sequence: CASTHGTDNQPQHF. The CDR3 DNA sequence: TGTGCCAGCACCCACGGGACAGACAATCAGCCCCAGCATTTT.

This clonotype was counted between two and nine times. CDR3 bases: TGTGCCAGCAGTTTAATCCAAGCCCAGCCCCAGCATTTT. It codes for CASSLIQAQPQHF. The rearrangement joins TRBV28 to TRBJ1-5, with D unresolved. The CDR3 extends over 13 amino acids. Germline V lookup: CDR1 MDHEN, CDR2 SYDVKM. Trimming removed 2 bases at V and 7 bases at J, with 9 bases between. Full variable domain (rest looked up from reference TRBV28 and TRBJ1-5): DVKVTQSSRYLVKRTGEKVFLECVQDMDHENMFWYRQDPGLGLRLIYFSYDVKMKEKGDIPEGYSVSREKKERFSLILESASTNQTSMYLCASSLIQAQPQHFGDGTRLSIL.

The genes are TRBV25-1 and TRBJ2-5; 8 positions match TRBD2. The CDR3 is 14 residues long. Trimming at V came to 6 bases and at J to 5 bases, leaving 8 bases not matched to a gene. Germline CDR1 is MGHDK and CDR2 is SYGVNS. The CDR3 sequence: CASSLRGGRETQYF. The CDR3 region has the DNA TGTGCCAGCAGCCTCCGGGGGGGCCGGGAGACCCAGTACTTC.

There are many counts of this clonotype. The chain uses TRBV5-1 and TRBJ2-7; no clear D. Germline V CDR1 and CDR2: SGHRS, YFSETQ. The CDR3 consists of 16 residues. The V end was cut by 0 bases, the J end by 4 bases, with 17 bases between. The CDR3 region has the DNA TGCGCCAGCAGCTTGGCGTACGGCCCCGGTGAGTACGAGCAGTACTTC. Amino acids: CASSLAYGPGEYEQYF. Together with reference TRBV5-1 and TRBJ2-7, the CDR3 gives the full variable domain: KAGVTQTPRYLIKTRGQQVTLSCSPISGHRSVSWYQQTPGQGLQFLFEYFSETQRNKGNFPGRFSGRQFSNSRSEMNVSTLELGDSALYLCASSLAYGPGEYEQYFGPGTRLTVT.

V gene TRBV28 combines with J gene TRBJ2-5; a possible D gene is TRBD2 (5 bases). V lost 3 bases and J lost 1, with 12 bases in between. The length of the CDR3 is 15 residues. CDR1 and CDR2 (germline): MDHEN, SYDVKM. CDR3 in amino acids: CASSLGAGAQETQYF. The CDR3 coding sequence is TGTGCCAGCAGTTTGGGCGCGGGCGCCCAAGAGACCCAGTACTTC.

This clonotype was picked up many times. This chain connects TRBV29-1 to TRBJ1-1; the D gene is possibly TRBD1 (6 bases). The CDR3 runs 13 residues. V lost 7 bases and J 7 bases, leaving 19 bases between the germline ends. Per the germline V gene, CDR1 is SQVTM and CDR2 is ANQGSEA. The CDR3 region is CSGRGTGLREAFF. The CDR3 DNA reads as TGCAGCGGTAGGGGAACAGGGCTCCGTGAAGCTTTCTTT.

The genes are TRBV2 and TRBJ2-7; D is unclear. The germline V gene has CDR1 SNHLY and CDR2 FYNNEI. This CDR3 region has 12 residues. Trimming cost V 6 bases and J 4 bases, with 10 bases left between them. This CDR3 reads CASRLSGYEQYF. The CDR3 nucleotides read TGTGCCAGCAGACTATCAGGATACGAGCAGTACTTC. Full variable domain (rest looked up from reference TRBV2 and TRBJ2-7): EPEVTQTPSHQVTQMGQEVILRCVPISNHLYFYWYRQILGQKVEFLVSFYNNEISEKSEIFDDQFSVERPDGSNFTLKIRSTKLEDSAMYFCASRLSGYEQYFGPGTRLTVT.

The CDR3 is CASSEREPSSYNEQFF. In DNA form, the CDR3 reads TGTGCCAGCAGTGAGAGGGAGCCCAGCTCCTACAATGAGCAGTTCTTC. The rearrangement uses TRBV5-4 and TRBJ2-1; possible D gene TRBD2, 5 bases. V shed 5 bases and J shed 0 bases, with 15 bases lying between them. The CDR3 has 16 amino acids. Germline assignment: CDR1 SGHNT and CDR2 YYREEE (reference sequence).

This clonotype was detected many times. The chain has TRBV12-3 or TRBV12-4 and TRBJ1-1; D unclear. The V gene lost 4 bases and the J gene lost 0 bases, with 6 bases spanning the gap. The CDR3 contains 13 residues. The CDR3 loop reads CASSSRMNTEAFF. CDR3 nucleotide sequence: TGTGCCAGCAGTTCAAGGATGAACACTGAAGCTTTCTTT.

V gene TRBV6-6 combines with J gene TRBJ2-7; weak D call: TRBD1 (5 bases). The V end was cut by 5 bases, the J end by 4 bases, with 9 bases between. The germline V gene encodes CDR1 MNHNY and CDR2 SVGAGI (reference sequence). The CDR3 length is 12 residues. DNA for the CDR3: TGTGCCAGCAGTGGCAGGGTTTACGAGCAGTACTTC. It is translated as CASSGRVYEQYF.

This clonotype was counted only a few times. This chain connects TRBV7-8 to TRBJ1-3; D is uncertain. Per the germline V gene, CDR1 is SGHVS and CDR2 is FQNEAQ. There are 13 residues in the CDR3. Trimming cost V 7 bases and J 0 bases, with 7 bases left between them. This CDR3 is CASIGDSGNTIYF. CDR3 sequence (DNA): TGTGCCAGCATCGGAGACTCTGGAAACACCATATATTTT.

The CDR3 coding sequence is TGCAGTGCTAGAGTCAGAGGTTTCAACGAGCAGTACTTC. Encoded protein: CSARVRGFNEQYF. This chain connects TRBV20-1 to TRBJ2-7; no clear D gene. Trimming pared 1 base from V and 5 bases from J, leaving 12 bases between. CDR1 and CDR2 from the germline V gene are DFQATT and SNEGSKA (reference sequence). This CDR3 is built from 13 residues.

This clonotype was seen a few times. This sequence joins TRBV18 and TRBJ2-7; D uncertain. Trimming removed 6 bases from V and 5 bases from J, with 14 bases in between. The CDR3 length is 13 residues. In germline, CDR1 is KGHSH, CDR2 LQKENI. The CDR3 protein is CASSRGQADEQYF. In DNA, the CDR3 is TGTGCCAGCTCCCGTGGCCAGGCAGACGAGCAGTACTTC.

The chain employs TRBV7-6 and TRBJ2-7, with D tentatively TRBD1 (6 bases). V was trimmed by 1 base and J by 0 bases, leaving 10 bases between them. The CDR3 consists of 15 residues. Germline V CDR1 and CDR2: SGHVS, FNYEAQ. The CDR3 reads CASSLVQGSSYEQYF. The CDR3 DNA reads TGTGCCAGCAGCTTAGTTCAGGGGAGCTCCTACGAGCAGTACTTC. The full variable domain, with the rest looked up from reference TRBV7-6 and TRBJ2-7, is GAGVSQSPRYKVTKRGQDVALRCDPISGHVSLYWYRQALGQGPEFLTYFNYEAQQDKSGLPNDRFSAERPEGSISTLTIQRTEQRDSAMYRCASSLVQGSSYEQYFGPGTRLTVT.

Ten or more counts support this clonotype. This chain uses TRBV5-1 with TRBJ2-2; either TRBD1 or TRBD2 may fit D (5 bases each). V shed 2 bases and J shed 2 bases, with 7 bases lying between them. CDR3 length equals 14 residues. Germline V CDR1 and CDR2: SGHRS, YFSETQ. CDR3 region: CASSFGTNTGELFF. CDR3 sequence (DNA): TGCGCCAGCAGCTTCGGGACCAACACCGGGGAGCTGTTTTTT.

The chain recombines TRBV5-1 with TRBJ2-5, with 10 bases that match TRBD2. Germline CDR1 SGHRS, CDR2 YFSETQ. J lost 5 bases, V lost 4 bases, and 8 bases had no gene match. The CDR3 contains 15 residues. CDR3 residues: CASSPSQGLAETQYF. DNA for the CDR3: TGCGCCAGCAGCCCGTCACAGGGACTAGCGGAGACCCAGTACTTC.

This clonotype was seen repeatedly, ten times or more. The CDR3 DNA sequence: TGTGCCAGCAGCTTGGGACTAGCGGGAGCCAAAAACATTCAGTACTTC. Protein product: CASSLGLAGAKNIQYF. The chain combines TRBV7-2 with TRBJ2-4, with 12 bases matching TRBD2. Germline V gene data show CDR1 as SGHTA and CDR2 as FQGNSA. CDR3 length equals 16 residues. V lost 3 bases and J lost 0; bases outside the gene matches: 0.

This clonotype was observed many times. V and J are TRBV6-1 and TRBJ2-1; D is possibly TRBD2 (5 bases). This CDR3 contains 14 residues. From germline, CDR1 is MNHNS and CDR2 SASEGT. V lost 6 bases, J lost 8 bases, and 17 bases lay in between. In nucleotides, the CDR3 is TGTGCCAGCAGCCACCGGACTCCGCGCGATGAGCAGTTCTTC. Protein product: CASSHRTPRDEQFF.

This clonotype was observed many times. This chain joins TRBV7-3 and TRBJ2-1; 7 bases are a match to TRBD2. With V trimmed by 6 bases and J by 11 bases, 10 bases remained unmatched. The CDR3 is 13 amino acids. Germline V gene data show CDR1 as SGHTA and CDR2 as FQGTGA. The CDR3: CASRATQAGKQFF. The CDR3 region has the DNA TGTGCCAGCAGAGCTACTCAAGCGGGAAAGCAGTTCTTC.

Here the CDR3 reads CASRMTGLAYNEQFF. The DNA for the CDR3 is TGTGCCAGCAGGATGACCGGACTAGCGTACAATGAGCAGTTCTTC. V is TRBV6-2 or TRBV6-3 and J is TRBJ2-1, with 9 bases matching TRBD2. V was clipped by 6 bases and J by 4 bases; unmatched bases: 7. The CDR3 covers 15 residues. The V gene's germline CDR1 is MNHEY and CDR2 SVGEGT.

In its sample, this clonotype was seen a few times. The chain is built from TRBV2 and TRBJ1-2; TRBD1 matches at 7 bases. Germline CDR1 is SNHLY and CDR2 is FYNNEI. J lost 6 bases, V lost 7 bases, and 11 bases had no gene match. The CDR3 has 14 amino acids. CDR3 sequence: CASITTTGTDGYTF. DNA of the CDR3: TGTGCCAGCATTACAACGACAGGGACGGATGGCTACACCTTC.